These T cell receptor beta chains were read from a single sample in a study of vaccination effects on CD4 cells after COVID-19. Clones were read by immunoSEQ multiplex PCR, and TCRdb kept only the in-frame ones, dropping some. The sample consists of approximately 29,000 clones, 55% to 75% of them appearing once. For these receptors, no antigen is known. The input for sequencing was CD4+ T cells from PBMCs cultured with a peptide pool, taken before COVID-19 vaccination. Receptors originate from a human donor who had a prior SARS-CoV-2 infection. Each CDR3 is given with its conserved first and last residue. Fields, in order: J gene, V gene, D gene, clone size, CDR3 DNA, CDR3 protein. The D gene is left open where the match is weak. Clone size, where shown, is once, few, many, or a class for clones that have expanded.

TRBJ1-6,TRBV7-9,NA,NA,TGTGCCAGCAGTCGGTCCGGGGATTCACCCCTCCACTTT,CASSRSGDSPLHF
TRBJ2-2,TRBV5-5,TRBD2,NA,TGTGCCAGCAGCTTGTCTGGAGCGGGAAACACCGGGGAGCTGTTTTTT,CASSLSGAGNTGELFF
TRBJ1-1,TRBV14,TRBD1,NA,TGTGCCAGCAGGCGGACAGGGGACACTGAAGCTTTCTTT,CASRRTGDTEAFF
TRBJ2-1,TRBV9,NA,NA,TGTGCCAGCAGCGTAGTTCCTACTGCGTACAATGAGCAGTTCTTC,CASSVVPTAYNEQFF
TRBJ2-7,TRBV6-5,NA,NA,TGTGCCAGCAGTTACTCGGGATCCAGGGACTGGAACGAGCAGTACTTC,CASSYSGSRDWNEQYF
TRBJ1-4,TRBV27,NA,NA,TGTGCCAGCAGTTGGGCCCCGGGACACTCTAATGAAAAACTGTTTTTT,CASSWAPGHSNEKLFF
TRBJ2-7,TRBV10-3,NA,once,TGTGCCATCAGTGTCTCCTACGAGCAGTACTTC,CAISVSYEQYF
TRBJ1-1,TRBV2,NA,NA,TGTGCCAGCAGCCCTCCGACCCCTAGTCTCCTAGGGGCTTTCTTT,CASSPPTPSLLGAFF
TRBJ2-1,TRBV5-1,TRBD2,NA,TGCGCCAGCAGCGCCGAGCCTCCTGCGGGACTAGCGGGGAATGAGCAGTTCTTC,CASSAEPPAGLAGNEQFF
TRBJ2-7,TRBV18,NA,NA,TGTGCCAGCTCACCAAATGTTAACAGGGTGGCCTACGAGCAGTACTTC,CASSPNVNRVAYEQYF
TRBJ2-5,TRBV6-5,TRBD2,NA,TGTGCCAGCAGTTATTTCGGGGGGGAACAAGAGACCCAGTACTTC,CASSYFGGEQETQYF
TRBJ1-5,TRBV10-3,NA,NA,TGTGCCATCAGTGAGTCAGGGATTGGGGGTCAGCCCCAGCATTTT,CAISESGIGGQPQHF
TRBJ2-1,TRBV7-9,TRBD2,NA,TGTGCCAGCAGCCGGGGACTAGCGGGAGACGATGAGCAGTTCTTC,CASSRGLAGDDEQFF
TRBJ1-2,TRBV7-2,NA,NA,TGTGCCAGCAGCCCGCAATACAGCTATGGCTACACCTTC,CASSPQYSYGYTF
TRBJ1-2,TRBV4-2,NA,NA,TGTGCCAGCAGCCAAGATGGGGGCAGGGGAGGCTACACCTTC,CASSQDGGRGGYTF
TRBJ1-6,TRBV7-2,NA,few,TGTGCCAGCAGCTCACAGGGAAGGTTCCACTCCTATAATTCACCCCTCCACTTT,CASSSQGRFHSYNSPLHF
TRBJ2-7,TRBV11-1,NA,NA,TGTGCCAGCAGCTTAGGGTGGGGCTACGAGCAGTACTTC,CASSLGWGYEQYF